This T cell receptor (beta chain) was captured in a study of blood T cell repertoires in COVID-19. Study context: Whether acute or convalescent, the COVID-19 samples came from the United States, Italy and Spain. The analysed material was cDNA or gDNA that came from T cells, B-cell-depleted T cells, or PBMCs.

Original handling: Estimated nucleated cell counts came from reference gene primer amplification. The protocol was immunoSEQ multiplex PCR, while the TCRdb copy is restricted to in-frame clones and leaves out a portion. V and J calls and clone size are as listed in that table; D and trimming were resolved from the DNA. The sample includes fewer than 700,000 clones, roughly 89% seen only once; the top ten take 7.8%. This CDR3 is 13 amino acids long. Germline V gene lookup returns CDR1 MNHNS and CDR2 SASEGT. Trimming took off 1 base at V and 10 bases at J, with 11 bases between the two ends. It was during active infection that Seattle patients were enrolled and then longitudinally followed.

This chain uses TRBV6-1 with TRBJ1-5, with D possibly matching TRBD1 (6 bases). The clonotype originates from a woman between 50 and 59 years old with COVID-19, enrolled during active disease. Sequenced material: peripheral blood. The CDR3 DNA sequence: TGTGCCAGCAGTGAAGGGGGGGGCATACCCCAGCATTTT. Translation: CASSEGGGIPQHF.